A selection of T cell receptor beta chains follows, all from one sample in a study of identical twins. A single record per CDR3 protein comes from TCRdb applying MiXCR to the 5' RACE reads. The table lists 400,000 to 500,000 distinct CDR3 sequences, around 20% of them singletons. Sequencing input: naive T cells sorted from blood. The receptors come from a man aged 50 to 59 in good health. CDR3s include the opening cysteine and the closing phenylalanine or tryptophan. A D gene is named only where the DNA matches it firmly. Not all rows give a size; the values are once, few, many and, for expanded clones, a class.

V gene: TRBV2
D gene: -
clone size: few
J gene: TRBJ2-3
CDR3 protein: CASSGRPVRTDTQYF
CDR3 DNA: TGTGCCAGCAGTGGACGACCAGTTCGCACAGATACGCAGTATTTT

V gene: TRBV7-8
D gene: -
clone size: -
J gene: TRBJ1-1
CDR3 protein: CASSLYLNTEAFF
CDR3 DNA: TGTGCCAGCAGCTTATACCTGAACACTGAAGCTTTCTTT

V gene: TRBV28
D gene: -
clone size: -
J gene: TRBJ2-7
CDR3 protein: CASRLQDRAYEQYF
CDR3 DNA: TGTGCCAGCAGGCTTCAGGACCGCGCCTACGAGCAGTACTTC

V gene: TRBV7-9
D gene: TRBD2
clone size: few
J gene: TRBJ2-2
CDR3 protein: CASSYPSGSTGELFF
CDR3 DNA: TGTGCCAGCAGCTACCCTAGCGGGAGCACCGGGGAGCTGTTTTTT

V gene: TRBV6-1
D gene: TRBD1
clone size: few
J gene: TRBJ1-2
CDR3 protein: CASSLRGQGTYTF
CDR3 DNA: TGTGCCAGCAGCCTCCGGGGACAGGGGACGTACACCTTC

V gene: TRBV5-1
D gene: -
clone size: few
J gene: TRBJ1-1
CDR3 protein: CASSLEESGYTEAFF
CDR3 DNA: TGCGCCAGCAGCTTGGAAGAGTCAGGTTACACTGAAGCTTTCTTT

V gene: TRBV20-1
D gene: -
clone size: -
J gene: TRBJ2-3
CDR3 protein: CSARALGADTQYF
CDR3 DNA: TGCAGTGCTAGGGCTCTGGGGGCAGATACGCAGTATTTT

V gene: TRBV5-6
D gene: -
clone size: -
J gene: TRBJ1-6
CDR3 protein: CASSRGMDNSPLHF
CDR3 DNA: TGTGCCAGCAGCCGGGGCATGGATAATTCACCCCTCCACTTT

V gene: TRBV5-6
D gene: TRBD1
clone size: few
J gene: TRBJ1-2
CDR3 protein: CASSYGTVGFYTF
CDR3 DNA: TGTGCCAGCAGTTACGGGACAGTGGGCTTCTACACCTTC

V gene: TRBV25-1
D gene: -
clone size: few
J gene: TRBJ1-2
CDR3 protein: CASSGGPIYGYTF
CDR3 DNA: TGTGCCAGCAGTGGGGGACCTATCTATGGCTACACCTTC

V gene: TRBV5-1
D gene: -
clone size: -
J gene: TRBJ2-5
CDR3 protein: CASMRGEYQETQYF
CDR3 DNA: TGCGCCAGCATGCGGGGAGAGTACCAAGAGACCCAGTACTTC

V gene: TRBV5-1
D gene: TRBD1
clone size: -
J gene: TRBJ2-1
CDR3 protein: CASSLAGTGTEQFF
CDR3 DNA: TGCGCCAGCAGCTTGGCCGGGACAGGGACTGAGCAGTTCTTC

V gene: TRBV20-1
D gene: -
clone size: -
J gene: TRBJ2-6
CDR3 protein: CSARRTVSGANVLTF
CDR3 DNA: TGCAGTGCTAGGAGGACAGTATCTGGGGCCAACGTCCTGACTTTC

V gene: TRBV20-1
D gene: TRBD2
clone size: -
J gene: TRBJ2-7
CDR3 protein: CSARDLGLAVLSSYEQYF
CDR3 DNA: TGCAGTGCTAGAGACCTAGGACTAGCGGTCCTGAGCTCCTACGAGCAGTACTTC

V gene: TRBV20-1
D gene: TRBD2
clone size: few
J gene: TRBJ2-1
CDR3 protein: CSASGLAGAPHEQFF
CDR3 DNA: TGCAGTGCTTCTGGACTAGCGGGAGCTCCCCATGAGCAGTTCTTC

V gene: TRBV6-1
D gene: -
clone size: few
J gene: TRBJ2-1
CDR3 protein: CASSELVYRSYNEQFF
CDR3 DNA: TGTGCCAGCAGTGAATTGGTTTATCGATCCTACAATGAGCAGTTCTTC

V gene: TRBV6-1
D gene: -
clone size: many
J gene: TRBJ2-1
CDR3 protein: CASSDKERLNYNEQFF
CDR3 DNA: TGTGCCAGCAGCGACAAGGAGCGCCTGAACTACAATGAGCAGTTCTTC

V gene: TRBV5-1
D gene: -
clone size: -
J gene: TRBJ2-7
CDR3 protein: CASSLRERTYEQYF
CDR3 DNA: TGCGCCAGCAGCTTGCGGGAGAGAACCTACGAGCAGTACTTC

V gene: TRBV4-2
D gene: -
clone size: many
J gene: TRBJ1-1
CDR3 protein: CASSQDGDAEAFF
CDR3 DNA: TGTGCCAGCAGCCAAGATGGGGATGCTGAAGCTTTCTTT

V gene: TRBV6-5
D gene: TRBD1
clone size: -
J gene: TRBJ2-2
CDR3 protein: CASSYSGTGRPGELFF
CDR3 DNA: TGTGCCAGCAGTTACTCCGGGACAGGTCGTCCTGGGGAGCTGTTTTTT

V gene: TRBV30
D gene: -
clone size: few
J gene: TRBJ2-3
CDR3 protein: CAWSTGTTSTDTQYF
CDR3 DNA: TGTGCCTGGAGTACGGGTACTACTAGCACAGATACGCAGTATTTT

V gene: TRBV18
D gene: -
clone size: many
J gene: TRBJ2-2
CDR3 protein: CASSPFERISTGELFF
CDR3 DNA: TGTGCCAGCTCACCATTCGAACGGATATCCACCGGGGAGCTGTTTTTT

V gene: TRBV20-1
D gene: -
clone size: few
J gene: TRBJ2-7
CDR3 protein: CSAREQRSYEQYF
CDR3 DNA: TGCAGTGCTAGAGAACAGAGATCCTACGAGCAGTACTTC

V gene: TRBV12-3/TRBV12-4
D gene: -
clone size: few
J gene: TRBJ1-1
CDR3 protein: CASSLGQGLVAFF
CDR3 DNA: TGTGCCAGCAGTTTAGGGCAGGGTTTGGTAGCTTTCTTT

V gene: TRBV5-6
D gene: -
clone size: -
J gene: TRBJ2-3
CDR3 protein: CASSLVSGRTDTQYF
CDR3 DNA: TGTGCCAGCAGCTTGGTGAGCGGTAGGACAGATACGCAGTATTTT

V gene: TRBV9
D gene: -
clone size: many
J gene: TRBJ1-2
CDR3 protein: CASSVAYEGHGYTF
CDR3 DNA: TGTGCCAGCAGCGTAGCTTATGAAGGCCATGGCTACACCTTC

V gene: TRBV20-1
D gene: -
clone size: -
J gene: TRBJ2-7
CDR3 protein: CSARDVRTNEQYF
CDR3 DNA: TGCAGTGCAAGGGACGTTCGGACCAACGAGCAGTACTTC

V gene: TRBV12-3/TRBV12-4
D gene: TRBD2
clone size: few
J gene: TRBJ2-1
CDR3 protein: CATEGAGGYNEQFF
CDR3 DNA: TGTGCCACCGAAGGAGCGGGGGGCTACAATGAGCAGTTCTTC

V gene: TRBV7-2
D gene: -
clone size: many
J gene: TRBJ2-7
CDR3 protein: CASSLASTISYEQYF
CDR3 DNA: TGTGCCAGCAGCTTAGCGTCTACCATTTCCTACGAGCAGTACTTC

V gene: TRBV5-1
D gene: TRBD2
clone size: few
J gene: TRBJ2-7
CDR3 protein: CASSLGRGRKYEQYF
CDR3 DNA: TGCGCCAGCAGCTTGGGCCGCGGGAGGAAGTACGAGCAGTACTTC

V gene: TRBV18
D gene: -
clone size: -
J gene: TRBJ2-2
CDR3 protein: CASSPLFTGELFF
CDR3 DNA: TGTGCCAGCTCACCACTCTTCACCGGGGAGCTGTTTTTT

V gene: TRBV7-9
D gene: -
clone size: many
J gene: TRBJ1-5
CDR3 protein: CASSLAAGAQPQHF
CDR3 DNA: TGTGCCAGCAGCTTAGCCGCGGGGGCCCAGCCCCAGCATTTT

V gene: TRBV3-1
D gene: -
clone size: -
J gene: TRBJ2-7
CDR3 protein: CASSLIHEQYF
CDR3 DNA: TGTGCCAGCAGCCTAATCCACGAGCAGTACTTC

V gene: TRBV20-1
D gene: TRBD2
clone size: few
J gene: TRBJ2-1
CDR3 protein: CSARSRAGGPVGRRF
CDR3 DNA: TGCAGTGCTAGATCACGAGCGGGAGGCCCCGTCGGGAGGCGGTTC

V gene: TRBV7-9
D gene: -
clone size: many
J gene: TRBJ2-2
CDR3 protein: CASSLADRGISGELFF
CDR3 DNA: TGTGCCAGCAGCTTAGCGGACCGAGGGATCTCCGGGGAGCTGTTTTTT

V gene: TRBV5-1
D gene: -
clone size: few
J gene: TRBJ1-1
CDR3 protein: CASSLDELSFEAFF
CDR3 DNA: TGCGCCAGCAGCTTGGATGAGTTGTCGTTTGAAGCTTTCTTT

V gene: TRBV27
D gene: -
clone size: -
J gene: TRBJ2-1
CDR3 protein: CASSLSPNTYNEQFF
CDR3 DNA: TGTGCCAGCAGTTTATCCCCGAACACATACAATGAGCAGTTCTTC

V gene: TRBV20-1
D gene: -
clone size: few
J gene: TRBJ1-3
CDR3 protein: CSARDGALSGNTIYF
CDR3 DNA: TGCAGTGCTAGAGACGGGGCCCTCTCTGGAAACACCATATATTTT

V gene: TRBV6-2/TRBV6-3
D gene: -
clone size: few
J gene: TRBJ2-3
CDR3 protein: CASSSWAADTQYF
CDR3 DNA: TGTGCCAGCAGTTCGTGGGCGGCAGATACGCAGTATTTT

V gene: TRBV28
D gene: TRBD2
clone size: -
J gene: TRBJ2-3
CDR3 protein: CASSPRGLAGVSDTQYF
CDR3 DNA: TGTGCCAGCAGTCCTAGGGGACTAGCGGGAGTTTCAGATACGCAGTATTTT

V gene: TRBV4-2
D gene: TRBD1
clone size: few
J gene: TRBJ1-1
CDR3 protein: CASSKGQVGEAFF
CDR3 DNA: TGTGCCAGCAGCAAAGGACAGGTGGGTGAAGCTTTCTTT

V gene: TRBV29-1
D gene: -
clone size: many
J gene: TRBJ1-1
CDR3 protein: CSVAFGTEAFF
CDR3 DNA: TGCAGCGTTGCTTTCGGCACTGAAGCTTTCTTT

V gene: TRBV6-5
D gene: TRBD2
clone size: few
J gene: TRBJ2-1
CDR3 protein: CASSYLLAGGLNEQFF
CDR3 DNA: TGTGCCAGCAGTTACCTACTAGCGGGGGGGCTCAATGAGCAGTTCTTC

V gene: TRBV6-1
D gene: -
clone size: -
J gene: TRBJ1-1
CDR3 protein: CASSPGRLGTEAFF
CDR3 DNA: TGTGCCAGCAGTCCAGGGAGACTGGGCACTGAAGCTTTCTTT

V gene: TRBV27
D gene: -
clone size: many
J gene: TRBJ2-3
CDR3 protein: CASSSLLATITDTQYF
CDR3 DNA: TGTGCCAGCAGCTCACTCCTAGCAACTATCACAGATACGCAGTATTTT

V gene: TRBV5-6
D gene: TRBD1
clone size: many
J gene: TRBJ2-1
CDR3 protein: CASSLVGTGASNEQFF
CDR3 DNA: TGTGCCAGCAGCTTGGTAGGGACAGGAGCGAGTAATGAGCAGTTCTTC

V gene: TRBV30
D gene: -
clone size: -
J gene: TRBJ2-7
CDR3 protein: CAWSAQGGIAYEQYF
CDR3 DNA: TGTGCCTGGAGTGCCCAGGGGGGTATCGCCTACGAGCAGTACTTC

V gene: TRBV29-1
D gene: -
clone size: few
J gene: TRBJ2-6
CDR3 protein: CSVASSSGANVLTF
CDR3 DNA: TGCAGCGTCGCCAGTAGCTCTGGGGCCAACGTCCTGACTTTC

V gene: TRBV5-1
D gene: -
clone size: many
J gene: TRBJ1-6
CDR3 protein: CASSLDRAHSPLHF
CDR3 DNA: TGCGCCAGCAGCTTGGACAGGGCTCATTCACCCCTCCACTTT

V gene: TRBV10-3
D gene: -
clone size: few
J gene: TRBJ2-7
CDR3 protein: CAISVSGEQYF
CDR3 DNA: TGTGCCATCAGTGTAAGCGGGGAGCAGTACTTC

V gene: TRBV20-1
D gene: -
clone size: -
J gene: TRBJ2-3
CDR3 protein: CSASRQITDTQYF
CDR3 DNA: TGCAGTGCTAGCAGACAGATCACAGATACGCAGTATTTT

V gene: TRBV11-3
D gene: -
clone size: few
J gene: TRBJ2-3
CDR3 protein: CASSFGMDTDTQYF
CDR3 DNA: TGTGCCAGCAGCTTTGGAATGGATACAGATACGCAGTATTTT

V gene: TRBV29-1
D gene: -
clone size: many
J gene: TRBJ2-3
CDR3 protein: CSVRMIFTDTQYF
CDR3 DNA: TGCAGCGTTCGGATGATTTTCACAGATACGCAGTATTTT